This note documents a single T cell receptor beta chain sequence. Its antigen is unknown. The data belong to a study of cytomegalovirus exposure and HLA in healthy donors. Study conclusions and caveats: No immune exposure information besides CMV serostatus was available.

The CDR3 is 13 amino acids. Germline V gene lookup returns CDR1 GTSNPN and CDR2 SVGIG (reference sequence). Trimming stripped 2 bases from V and 3 bases from J, with 8 bases between. Primers: 60 Vbeta forward and 13 Jbeta reverse. Sequenced by immunoSEQ multiplex PCR; TCRdb stores in-frame clones only, minus some. The top ten clones hold roughly 6.3% of a sample with about 130,000 clones, roughly 74% of them seen once. Sequences were obtained from PBMCs. The TCR originated in a woman between 50 and 59 years old in good health and CMV-seropositive. The chain is built from TRBV30 and TRBJ1-3; possibly TRBD1 for D (5 bases). The DNA for the CDR3 is TGTGCCTGGAGTCCAGGGTTTGGAAACACCATATATTTT. It is translated as CAWSPGFGNTIYF.